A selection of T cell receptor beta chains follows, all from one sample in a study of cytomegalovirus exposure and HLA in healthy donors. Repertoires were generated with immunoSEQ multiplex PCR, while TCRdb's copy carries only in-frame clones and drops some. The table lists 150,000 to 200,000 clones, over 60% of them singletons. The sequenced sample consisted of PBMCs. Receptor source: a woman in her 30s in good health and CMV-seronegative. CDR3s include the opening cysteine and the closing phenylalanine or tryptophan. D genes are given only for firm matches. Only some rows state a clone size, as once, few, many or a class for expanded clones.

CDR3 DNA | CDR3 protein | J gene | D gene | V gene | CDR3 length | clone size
TGTGCCACCAGCAGAGTGCGGGGAAGCAATCAGCCCCAGCATTTT | CATSRVRGSNQPQHF | TRBJ1-5 | - | TRBV15 | 15 | -
TGCGCCAGCAGCCAAGATGTCGACACTGAAGCTTTCTTT | CASSQDVDTEAFF | TRBJ1-1 | - | TRBV4-3 | 13 | -
TGCAGCGTTGTAACAGGCAGCAATCAGCCCCAGCATTTT | CSVVTGSNQPQHF | TRBJ1-5 | - | TRBV29-1 | 13 | few
TGTGCCAGCAGCTGGGGCCCAGCGGGCCTTGGCGAGCAGTACTTC | CASSWGPAGLGEQYF | TRBJ2-7 | - | TRBV5-4 | 15 | -
TGTGCCAGTAGTGGGTGGACAGAAGTAACCTACGAGCAGTACTTC | CASSGWTEVTYEQYF | TRBJ2-7 | - | TRBV19 | 15 | -
TGTGCCAGCAGCTCTACTCATACTAGGACCCAAGAGACCCAGTACTTC | CASSSTHTRTQETQYF | TRBJ2-5 | - | TRBV5-6 | 16 | -
TGTGCCAGCAGCTTAGCATCCGAGGAGGTCCGAGATACGCAGTATTTT | CASSLASEEVRDTQYF | TRBJ2-3 | - | TRBV7-9 | 16 | -
TGCAGCGTTGTAGCGTATGAGCAGTTCTTC | CSVVAYEQFF | TRBJ2-1 | - | TRBV29-1 | 10 | once
TGTGCCAGCAGCGAAACGGGAACCTCCTACGAGCAGTACTTC | CASSETGTSYEQYF | TRBJ2-7 | - | TRBV9 | 14 | few
TGTGCCAGCAGAGACAGCGAGCAGTACTTC | CASRDSEQYF | TRBJ2-7 | - | TRBV2 | 10 | -
TGTGCCAGCAGTGAGGGGACAGGGAGTAATCAGCCCCAGCATTTT | CASSEGTGSNQPQHF | TRBJ1-5 | TRBD1 | TRBV25-1 | 15 | -
TGTGCCAGCAGCCATCCGGGTCTCACAGATACGCAGTATTTT | CASSHPGLTDTQYF | TRBJ2-3 | - | TRBV7-2 | 14 | -
TGTGCCAGCAGCTTGGCAGGGCCAGACTATGGCTACACCTTC | CASSLAGPDYGYTF | TRBJ1-2 | - | TRBV5-6 | 14 | -
TGTGCCAGCAGCCGTTCGGGGGAGGGCACTGAAGCTTTCTTT | CASSRSGEGTEAFF | TRBJ1-1 | - | TRBV6-5 | 14 | few
TGTGCCAGCAGTGAATACGGGACAGGGTATGGCTACACCTTC | CASSEYGTGYGYTF | TRBJ1-2 | TRBD1 | TRBV25-1 | 14 | -
TGTGCCAGCAGTCTGCGCGGGCTTCCCTACAATGAGCAGTTCTTC | CASSLRGLPYNEQFF | TRBJ2-1 | - | TRBV2 | 15 | -
TGTGCCAGCAGCTACAGGGGGCTAGACTATGGCTACACCTTC | CASSYRGLDYGYTF | TRBJ1-2 | TRBD1 | TRBV5-6 | 14 | -
TGTGCCAGCAGTGCTCTCTCTAGCGGGAGGCCTCAGTTCTTC | CASSALSSGRPQFF | TRBJ2-1 | TRBD2 | TRBV27 | 14 | -
TGTGCCAGCACCCCGGGACTAGCGGGAACTAGCTCCTACAATGAGCAGTTCTTC | CASTPGLAGTSSYNEQFF | TRBJ2-1 | TRBD2 | TRBV27 | 18 | -
TGTGCCAGCAGATCCGGACAGAACTACAATGAGCAGTTCTTC | CASRSGQNYNEQFF | TRBJ2-1 | - | TRBV28 | 14 | -
TGTGCCACCCACCAGGGGAATGAAAAACTGTTTTTT | CATHQGNEKLFF | TRBJ1-4 | - | TRBV19 | 12 | -
TGTGCCAGCAGCTTACCTAGCGGGAGGGACAATGAGCAGTTCTTC | CASSLPSGRDNEQFF | TRBJ2-1 | TRBD2 | TRBV7-6 | 15 | -
TGTGCCAGCGGAGCGGACAGGGGGGATCAGCCCCAGCATTTT | CASGADRGDQPQHF | TRBJ1-5 | TRBD1 | TRBV6-1 | 14 | -
TGTGCCAGCAGCCAAGTAGCGGGGATGTACGAGCAGTACTTC | CASSQVAGMYEQYF | TRBJ2-7 | TRBD2 | TRBV4-2 | 14 | -
TGTGCCAGCAGCTTAGACGGGGGGAGACACAATGAGCAGTTCTTC | CASSLDGGRHNEQFF | TRBJ2-1 | TRBD2 | TRBV7-2 | 15 | once
TGTGCCAGCAGCTACGACAGGGATCAGCCCCAGCATTTT | CASSYDRDQPQHF | TRBJ1-5 | TRBD1 | TRBV5-4 | 13 | -
TGCGCCAGCAGCCAGGGGGACAGCGGCAGCTCCTACGAGCAGTACTTC | CASSQGDSGSSYEQYF | TRBJ2-7 | TRBD1 | TRBV4-1 | 16 | -
TGCGCCAGCAGTCCAACCCCGGTGGGCAATCAGCCCCAGCATTTT | CASSPTPVGNQPQHF | TRBJ1-5 | - | TRBV5-1 | 15 | -
TGTGCCAGCAGCCGAACAGGGCGGGCCACCGGGGAGCTGTTTTTT | CASSRTGRATGELFF | TRBJ2-2 | - | TRBV13 | 15 | -
TGTGCCAGCTCACACGGGACAGCTGAAGCTTTCTTT | CASSHGTAEAFF | TRBJ1-1 | TRBD1 | TRBV18 | 12 | -
TGTGCCAGCAGCTTAGTGAGGAGCGGGGTTTACAATGAGCAGTTCTTC | CASSLVRSGVYNEQFF | TRBJ2-1 | TRBD2 | TRBV7-9 | 16 | -
TGTGCCAGCAGCCCGGGGACAGCCGCAGGGGGCTACACCTTC | CASSPGTAAGGYTF | TRBJ1-2 | TRBD1 | TRBV7-3 | 14 | few
TGTGCCAGCAGCTTCCGGGACAGTCTCGTTTACGAGCAGTACTTC | CASSFRDSLVYEQYF | TRBJ2-7 | TRBD1 | TRBV11-2 | 15 | -
TGTGCCTGGAGGCCCAGTGCGCGGAGTACAGATACGCAGTATTTT | CAWRPSARSTDTQYF | TRBJ2-3 | - | TRBV30 | 15 | -
TGTGCCATCAGTGAGCCGGGGAACTCCTACGAGCAGTACTTC | CAISEPGNSYEQYF | TRBJ2-7 | - | TRBV10-3 | 14 | -
TGTGCCAGCTCACCAGAGGCAGGGAACAATCAGCCCCAGCATTTT | CASSPEAGNNQPQHF | TRBJ1-5 | - | TRBV18 | 15 | few
TGCGCCAGCAGCCAAGAGGGTAGCGGTGAGCAGTTCTTC | CASSQEGSGEQFF | TRBJ2-1 | - | TRBV4-1 | 13 | -
TGTGCCAGTAGTATAGGGGGCAGGGGGCGGTGGAAGCGAAACACCATATATTTT | CASSIGGRGRWKRNTIYF | TRBJ1-3 | TRBD1 | TRBV19 | 18 | -
TGTGCCAGCAGCCCCGGGACTAGTGTAGATACGCAGTATTTT | CASSPGTSVDTQYF | TRBJ2-3 | TRBD2 | TRBV7-2 | 14 | -
TGCGCCAGCAGCCCACCCGACAGTCCCTATGGCTACACCTTC | CASSPPDSPYGYTF | TRBJ1-2 | - | TRBV5-1 | 14 | -
TGTGCCTGGAGGTCAGGACTTCCCTACGAGCAGTACTTC | CAWRSGLPYEQYF | TRBJ2-7 | - | TRBV30 | 13 | -
TGCAGCACCGGTAGCGCGGAGGGTCAGCCCCAGCATTTT | CSTGSAEGQPQHF | TRBJ1-5 | - | TRBV29-1 | 13 | -
TGTGCCAGCAGTTTGGGGGGCGAGCAGTACTTC | CASSLGGEQYF | TRBJ2-7 | - | TRBV27 | 11 | once
TGTGCCAGCAGGGGACAGGGGGAGACCCAGTACTTC | CASRGQGETQYF | TRBJ2-5 | TRBD1 | TRBV9 | 12 | -
TGTGCCTGGAGTATGGGACAGGGTTTCAATGAGCAGTTCTTC | CAWSMGQGFNEQFF | TRBJ2-1 | TRBD1 | TRBV30 | 14 | -
TGTGCCAGCAGAGGACAGGGGGCCTATCAGCCCCAGCATTTT | CASRGQGAYQPQHF | TRBJ1-5 | TRBD1 | TRBV2 | 14 | once
TGTGCCAGTAGTTTACCGGGACAGGGTTCCGGGGAGCTGTTTTTT | CASSLPGQGSGELFF | TRBJ2-2 | TRBD1 | TRBV19 | 15 | -
TGTGCCAGCAACCCTCGCGCGAATGAGCAGTTCTTC | CASNPRANEQFF | TRBJ2-1 | - | TRBV6-1 | 12 | -
TGTGCCAGCAGTTTTGCAGGGGCAGAGACCCAGTACTTC | CASSFAGAETQYF | TRBJ2-5 | - | TRBV6-5 | 13 | -
TGTGCCAGCAGTGCACCCGGACAGTTCGATCAGCCCCAGCATTTT | CASSAPGQFDQPQHF | TRBJ1-5 | - | TRBV28 | 15 | -
TGTGCCAGCAGTTCCCCTTCCGGACAGGGTGGCTCGAATTCACCCCTCCACTTT | CASSSPSGQGGSNSPLHF | TRBJ1-6 | TRBD1 | TRBV27 | 18 | -
TGTGCCAGCAGTTTACGGACAGGCAGCTCACCCCTCCACTTT | CASSLRTGSSPLHF | TRBJ1-6 | TRBD1 | TRBV6-5 | 14 | -